Listed here are 6 T cell receptor beta chains from one sample, sequenced in a study of blood T cell repertoires in COVID-19. TCRdb's table, derived via immunoSEQ multiplex PCR, lists solely in-frame clones and lacks some. The repertoire consists of around 270,000 clones, with about nine tenths occurring once and the leading ten covering less than 5%. The source material was peripheral blood. These TCRs come from a man between 60 and 75 years old who had recovered from COVID-19.

V usage is TRBV19 and J usage is TRBJ1-3; D perhaps matches TRBD1 (6 bases). CDR3 size: 14 residues. Trimming removed 7 bases from V and 0 bases from J, with 10 bases in between. CDR1 and CDR2 (germline): LNHDA, SQIVND (reference sequence). CDR3 amino acids: CASTQGSSGNTIYF. CDR3 sequence (DNA): TGTGCCAGTACCCAGGGGAGCTCTGGAAACACCATATATTTT.

The V call is TRBV14, the J call TRBJ1-1; TRBD1 matches at 8 bases. This CDR3 contains 15 residues. V lost 3 bases to trimming and J lost 5 bases; unmatched junction nucleotides: 8. CDR1 and CDR2 from the germline V gene are SGHDN and FVKESK. As DNA, the CDR3 is TGTGCCAGCAGCCACTACAGGGGGTTAGGTACTGAAGCTTTCTTT. It codes for CASSHYRGLGTEAFF.

The chain joins TRBV6-5 to TRBJ1-2; unclear D gene. The CDR3 runs 13 residues. V shed 2 bases and J shed 6 bases, with 10 bases lying between them. CDR1 is MNHEY, CDR2 SVGAGI, per germline. CDR3 DNA sequence: TGTGCCAGCAGTTACGGGCCCTCCCATGGCTACACCTTC. It is translated as CASSYGPSHGYTF.

The chain is built from TRBV6-6 and TRBJ1-2, with D tentatively TRBD1 (5 bases). This CDR3 has 14 residues. Germline-derived CDR1 and CDR2 are MNHNY and SVGAGI (reference sequence). The V end lost 4 bases, the J end lost 2 bases, and 11 bases lay between the germline ends. CDR3 DNA sequence: TGTGCCAGCAGTTCAGGAGGGGCCAACTATGGCTACACCTTC. Its translation is CASSSGGANYGYTF.

This chain links TRBV5-8 with TRBJ2-5, with TRBD1 identical over 8 bases. CDR3 length equals 13 residues. CDR1 and CDR2 from the germline V gene are SGHTS and YDEGEE. Losses at the gene ends were 4 bases for V and 3 bases for J; bases not matched to a gene: 2. The CDR3 loop is CASSPDREETQYF. CDR3 sequence (DNA): TGTGCCAGCAGCCCGGACAGGGAAGAGACCCAGTACTTC.

In nucleotides, the CDR3 is TGTGCCAGCAGCCCACGCTTAGGGGTGGGCACTGAAGCTTTCTTT. It specifies CASSPRLGVGTEAFF. This chain connects TRBV14 to TRBJ1-1, with D possibly matching TRBD1 (5 bases). The germline gives CDR1 SGHDN, CDR2 FVKESK. The CDR3 is made up of 15 amino acids. Trimming pared 4 bases from V and 4 bases from J, leaving 16 bases between.